This T cell receptor beta chain was obtained from a study of shared clonotypes between healthy human individuals. Study-level background: Aged between 18 and 49, the donors were a couple of women and three men. Researchers assigned three CD4 naive, three CD4 memory, two CD8 naive and one CD8 memory plate to each donor.

Germline V CDR1 and CDR2: SQVTM, ANQGSEA. J gave up 2 bases and V 4 bases, and 9 bases lay outside the gene matches. This CDR3 comprises 15 residues. Naive CD8 cells, CD45RO-negative and positively selected for CCR7, excluded terminally differentiated effector memory CD45RA+ cells. Donors comprised only Caucasian adults living in Nashville, Tennessee. Deep was the level at which the assay was run. Clones were sequenced by immunoSEQ multiplex PCR, and TCRdb holds only the in-frame ones, with some missing. Here the sample spans roughly 850,000 clones, around 96% being singletons. Sequenced material: naive CD8+ T cells sorted from blood. The clonotype originates from a man younger than 40 in good health. The J gene is TRBJ2-3, the V gene TRBV29-1; 7 bases match TRBD1. This CDR3 reads CSVAGTEYYTDTQYF. DNA for the CDR3: TGCAGCGTTGCCGGGACAGAGTATTACACAGATACGCAGTATTTT.